A selection of T cell receptor beta chains follows, all from one sample in a study of early T cells in non-severe SARS-CoV-2 infection. TCRdb fed the 5' RACE reads into MiXCR, producing one record per CDR3 protein. The sample yields some 67,000 distinct CDR3 sequences, 9% to 10% seen once. The sequences come from whole blood, collected at baseline. The receptors were sampled from an adult who was a healthcare worker with PCR-confirmed SARS-CoV-2 infection or an uninfected control (not recorded which). CDR3s leave out the opening cysteine and the closing phenylalanine or tryptophan. Each record gives: clone size, V gene, J gene, CDR3 protein. Some rows mark clone size as missing; the rest say once, few, many or name a class of expanded clone.

many,TRBV2,TRBJ1-1,ASSELAGTANTEAF
few,TRBV5-1,TRBJ1-5,ASSLAGDRGQPQH
NA,TRBV11-2,TRBJ2-7,ASSLVRGRPYEQY
many,TRBV5-6,TRBJ2-1,ASSRRAEQF
many,TRBV24-1,TRBJ2-2,ATSDRRARSGELF
many,TRBV19,TRBJ2-1,ASSIFGGRYNEQF
few,TRBV6-5,TRBJ2-3,ASSYRAAGGSADTQY
NA,TRBV18,TRBJ1-3,ASSPRPDSSGNTIY
NA,TRBV7-9,TRBJ1-1,ASSLQGMNTEAF
many,TRBV18,TRBJ2-3,ASSPPVLAGVTDTQY
few,TRBV18,TRBJ1-6,ASSPDRVELH
many,TRBV7-7,TRBJ2-1,ASSPGLAGGNEQF
NA,TRBV21-1,TRBJ2-7,ASSKEGRRLDEQY
NA,TRBV20-1,TRBJ2-7,SARALTSGRAAYEQY
few,TRBV9,TRBJ2-1,ASSLRQGSYNEQF
NA,TRBV10-3,TRBJ2-3,AISEFPTDTQY
many,TRBV5-4,TRBJ2-1,ASSPASSGHSNEQF
NA,TRBV7-2,TRBJ1-3,ASSRDRVRGNTIY
NA,TRBV3-1,TRBJ1-1,ASSHLTHPRGEAF
many,TRBV7-8,TRBJ2-3,AGGGPLGDTQY
many,TRBV6-6,TRBJ2-7,ASSSRDEQY
few,TRBV7-9,TRBJ2-7,ASSLTGPGQGAIEQY
many,TRBV7-9,TRBJ2-7,ASRSPGGEQY
NA,TRBV29-1,TRBJ2-7,SVGTSGLPSHEQY
many,TRBV28,TRBJ1-4,ASSLETGVGDEKLF
few,TRBV24-1,TRBJ2-7,ATSEPGSYEQY
NA,TRBV6-2/TRBV6-3,TRBJ2-1,ASSWAGGVSYNEQF
many,TRBV4-3,TRBJ2-5,ASSLGGLAGQETQY
few,TRBV28,TRBJ2-7,ASGLSGTDEQY
NA,TRBV5-1,TRBJ2-3,ASKTGTSGSTDTQY
NA,TRBV2,TRBJ2-1,ASSESRNEQF
few,TRBV6-5,TRBJ2-7,ASSYSGREYYEQY
NA,TRBV7-6,TRBJ2-5,ASSQGSAGGVETQY
NA,TRBV7-2,TRBJ2-1,ASSLDGSGSSYNEQF
few,TRBV7-2,TRBJ2-3,ASSFEATTQY
many,TRBV10-3,TRBJ1-4,AISDSDTGGEKLF
many,TRBV10-3,TRBJ1-5,AISESGGRYQPQH
many,TRBV11-3,TRBJ2-7,ASSLEPTSEQY
many,TRBV6-6,TRBJ2-3,ASSYLGLAGGLTDTQY
many,TRBV2,TRBJ2-2,ASRRDTGELF
few,TRBV9,TRBJ2-2,ASSIQGTGELF
few,TRBV4-3,TRBJ2-1,ASSQDPPGVNSYNEQF
NA,TRBV28,TRBJ2-1,ASSSGSGGAYNEQF
few,TRBV29-1,TRBJ2-6,SVRGETGANVLT
many,TRBV28,TRBJ2-7,ASSPTGQGNYEQY
NA,TRBV9,TRBJ2-7,ASSVTSGGPYEQY
few,TRBV6-5,TRBJ2-7,ASRRLAGSEQY
few,TRBV4-3,TRBJ2-7,ASSLREGDKEQY
many,TRBV4-3,TRBJ2-1,ASSRILAAYNEQF
NA,TRBV7-2,TRBJ2-3,ASSLDRGRIDTQY
many,TRBV4-2,TRBJ2-7,ASSFQTSASYEQY
many,TRBV13,TRBJ2-1,ASSPPSLGNEQF
NA,TRBV29-1,TRBJ2-3,SVGQGYTDTQY
few,TRBV20-1,TRBJ2-1,SGQLGLGEQF